The entry below gives a single T cell receptor (beta chain) sequence along with its context. The data were produced by immunoSEQ multiplex PCR, yet TCRdb's version contains in-frame clones alone and is incomplete. The sample lists more than 65,000 clones; 90% to 95% were seen once. The CDR3 contains 14 residues. CDR1 and CDR2 (germline): SGHTA, FQGNSA. The V segment lost 1 base and the J segment 8 bases; nucleotides outside the gene matches: 4. The sample belongs to a study of T cell changes during pregnancy in multiple sclerosis. This material consisted of peripheral blood, taken in the second trimester of pregnancy. This sequence was found in a female donor with multiple sclerosis, enrolled in a pregnancy study. The chain employs TRBV7-2 and TRBJ2-3, with 9 bases that match TRBD1. The CDR3 here is CASSLGTGGGTQYF. The CDR3 DNA is TGTGCCAGCAGCTTAGGAACAGGGGGCGGTACGCAGTATTTT.